These T cell receptor beta chains were read from a single sample in a study of cytomegalovirus exposure and HLA in healthy donors. Clones were sequenced by immunoSEQ multiplex PCR, and TCRdb holds only the in-frame ones, with some missing. This table has around 130,000 clones, roughly 91% appearing once. The sample was PBMCs. Receptors originate from a man between 25 and 39 years old in good health and CMV-seronegative. Each CDR3 is given with its conserved first and last residue. D genes are given only for firm matches. Rows give clone size only sometimes, using once, few, many, or a class for an expanded clone.

J	V	size	D	DNA	CDR3
TRBJ1-2	TRBV19	.	.	TGTGCCAGTAGTCCCCTGGGCGCAGACCTCTATGGCTACACCTTC	CASSPLGADLYGYTF
TRBJ2-6	TRBV10-1	.	TRBD1	TGCGCCAGCAGTCGAGCGGGACAGGGTTATCCTGGGGCCAACGTCCTGACTTTC	CASSRAGQGYPGANVLTF
TRBJ1-1	TRBV4-3	.	.	TGCGCCAGCAGCCAAGCAGACACTGAAGCTTTCTTT	CASSQADTEAFF
TRBJ1-2	TRBV4-1	.	TRBD1	TGCGCCAGCAGCGATCCGACAGGGGGCGACTATGGCTACACCTTC	CASSDPTGGDYGYTF
TRBJ2-7	TRBV2	.	TRBD2	TGTGCCAGCAGGACTAGCGGGGGCGCCTACGAGCAGTACTTC	CASRTSGGAYEQYF
TRBJ2-3	TRBV7-9	once	TRBD2	TGTGCCAGCAGCTTGGCAGGGCTAGCGGCAGATACGCAGTATTTT	CASSLAGLAADTQYF
TRBJ2-3	TRBV2	once	TRBD2	TGTGCCAGCAGTGACACAGCGGGGTCCGGCACAGATACGCAGTATTTT	CASSDTAGSGTDTQYF
TRBJ1-1	TRBV18	.	TRBD1	TGTGCCAGCTCACCAGGTCCGACAGGGGTGAACACTGAAGCTTTCTTT	CASSPGPTGVNTEAFF
TRBJ2-6	TRBV7-3	once	TRBD1	TGTGCCAGCAGGGACAGGAGCTTTTCTGGGGCCAACGTCCTGACTTTC	CASRDRSFSGANVLTF
TRBJ2-1	TRBV5-6	.	.	TGTGCCAGCAGCTTACGGGGGGCATACAATGAGCAGTTCTTC	CASSLRGAYNEQFF
TRBJ2-4	TRBV7-2	.	TRBD1	TGTGCCAGCAGCAACCCCGGGACAGGGAAAAGGGACTTC	CASSNPGTGKRDF
TRBJ1-6	TRBV6-5	few	.	TGTGCCAGCAGCGGGGAGGATTCACCCCTCCACTTT	CASSGEDSPLHF
TRBJ2-1	TRBV18	.	.	TGTGCCAGCTCAACCCTGGCGGGGGCCCCTAGCTCCTACAATGAGCAGTTCTTC	CASSTLAGAPSSYNEQFF
TRBJ1-4	TRBV2	.	.	TGTGCCAGCACGGCGGAGATGGGTGAAAAACTGTTTTTT	CASTAEMGEKLFF
TRBJ2-1	TRBV5-1	.	TRBD2	TGCGCCAGAGGGGGCCCTAGCGGGGGCCACAATGAGCAGTTCTTC	CARGGPSGGHNEQFF
TRBJ2-7	TRBV5-1	.	.	TGCGCCAGCAGCTTGGCCCCCTTGGGGGCGGACGAGCAGTACTTC	CASSLAPLGADEQYF
TRBJ2-3	TRBV2	.	TRBD1	TGTGCCACCGACAGGGGTAGCACAGATACGCAGTATTTT	CATDRGSTDTQYF
TRBJ1-4	TRBV7-6	.	TRBD1	TGTGCCAGCAGCCCCCGTTACAGGGGGACGGCTAATGAAAAACTGTTTTTT	CASSPRYRGTANEKLFF
TRBJ1-5	TRBV19	.	.	TGTGCCAGTAAAACTTACCGGGACATGGGCCAGCCCCAGCATTTT	CASKTYRDMGQPQHF
TRBJ2-3	TRBV4-2	.	.	TGTGCCAGCAGCCCCCGGGGAGCATTGGCAGATACGCAGTATTTT	CASSPRGALADTQYF
TRBJ1-1	TRBV6-1	.	.	TGTGCCAGCAGTGTTTCAGGTGGGAACACTGAAGCTTTCTTT	CASSVSGGNTEAFF
TRBJ1-2	TRBV20-1	.	.	TGCAGTGCTAGAAGGAGGCCGGGCTACACCTTC	CSARRRPGYTF
TRBJ2-7	TRBV10-2	.	TRBD2	TGCGCCAGCAGTGACGAGGCTAGCGGGGCCTACGAGCAGTACTTC	CASSDEASGAYEQYF
TRBJ2-5	TRBV10-2	.	TRBD2	TGCGCCAGCAGATATAGCGGGGGCAACCAAGAGACCCAGTACTTC	CASRYSGGNQETQYF
TRBJ1-4	TRBV11-2	.	TRBD1	TGTGCCAGCAGCTTATCCGGGACAGTCAATTACCTGTTTTTT	CASSLSGTVNYLFF
TRBJ2-1	TRBV5-1	.	.	TGCGCCAGCAGCTTCCGAGGCGGACACTACAATGAGCAGTTCTTC	CASSFRGGHYNEQFF
TRBJ2-1	TRBV2	.	TRBD2	TGTGCCAGCAGCGAGACTAGCGGGGTTCAGTTCTTC	CASSETSGVQFF
TRBJ1-5	TRBV6-6	.	TRBD1	TGTGCCAGCAGTCGAGACAGGGCCCAGCCCCAGCATTTT	CASSRDRAQPQHF
TRBJ2-3	TRBV27	.	.	TGTGCCAGCAGTTTATCCCGAGCAGGGCCAGATACGCAGTATTTT	CASSLSRAGPDTQYF
TRBJ2-5	TRBV6-1	.	TRBD2	TGTGCCAGCAGTGAAGCGCAGGGACTAGCAGAGCTAGAGACCCAGTACTTC	CASSEAQGLAELETQYF
TRBJ1-1	TRBV11-3	.	TRBD1	TGTGCCAGCAGCCCCACCGGGACAGGGAACACTGAAGCTTTCTTT	CASSPTGTGNTEAFF
TRBJ2-1	TRBV9	.	TRBD1	TGTGCCAGCGGAAGGGGGCCCTCCGTCGGCGAGCAGTTCTTC	CASGRGPSVGEQFF
TRBJ1-1	TRBV5-1	.	.	TGCGCCAGCAGCTTGGGGACTTACGGAGCTTTCTTT	CASSLGTYGAFF
TRBJ2-7	TRBV29-1	.	TRBD1	TGCAGCGTTGTCCCGACAGGGGTGGACGAGCAGTACTTC	CSVVPTGVDEQYF
TRBJ2-7	TRBV18	once	.	TGTGCCAGCTCACCCGACTACTCCTACGAGCAGTACTTC	CASSPDYSYEQYF
TRBJ2-3	TRBV14	.	TRBD1	TGTGCCAGCAGCCCTAGGACAGGGGGCTTGGCTAGCACAGATACGCAGTATTTT	CASSPRTGGLASTDTQYF
TRBJ2-6	TRBV11-2	.	TRBD1	TGTGCCAGCAGCTGGGGGCAGGGGGCGGCGTTAGCTGGGGCCAACGTCCTGACTTTC	CASSWGQGAALAGANVLTF
TRBJ1-2	TRBV9	.	TRBD1	TGTGCCAGCAGCGTAGGCGAAGGGGGCTACTATGGCTACACCTTC	CASSVGEGGYYGYTF
TRBJ2-1	TRBV7-2	.	.	TGTGCCAGCAGCCAAGCTCGGACAGTCCGTGAGCAGTTCTTC	CASSQARTVREQFF
TRBJ1-5	TRBV7-9	.	.	TGTGCCAGTTCCCGGGATCAGCCCCAGCATTTT	CASSRDQPQHF
TRBJ1-2	TRBV19	.	TRBD1	TGTGCCAGTAGTATAACCGGGACAGCTCACTCCTCTAACTATGGCTACACCTTC	CASSITGTAHSSNYGYTF